The clone carrying this T cell receptor beta chain has more than one count but fewer than ten. These data are taken from a study of early T cells in non-severe SARS-CoV-2 infection. Study summary: Unpaired chains resulted from sequencing bulk RNA of unsorted whole blood.

The TCR library protocol attached unique molecular identifiers to the individual cDNA molecules. In TCRdb, the 5' RACE reads were re-called with MiXCR into one record per CDR3 protein. Of 97,000 or so distinct CDR3 sequences listed, around 13% are singletons. V trimming: 0 bases; J trimming: 4 bases; junction bases outside the gene matches: 5. The CDR3 is made up of 16 amino acids. The germline V gene has CDR1 LGHNA and CDR2 YSLEER. The receptor was derived from an adult who was a healthcare worker with PCR-confirmed SARS-CoV-2 infection or an uninfected control (not recorded which). This chain connects TRBV4-3 to TRBJ2-1, with 8 nucleotides matching TRBD2. Material for sequencing was whole blood. This CDR3 is CASSQDTPGGYNEQFF. CDR3 sequence (DNA): TGCGCCAGCAGCCAAGATACCCCGGGAGGGTACAATGAGCAGTTCTTC.